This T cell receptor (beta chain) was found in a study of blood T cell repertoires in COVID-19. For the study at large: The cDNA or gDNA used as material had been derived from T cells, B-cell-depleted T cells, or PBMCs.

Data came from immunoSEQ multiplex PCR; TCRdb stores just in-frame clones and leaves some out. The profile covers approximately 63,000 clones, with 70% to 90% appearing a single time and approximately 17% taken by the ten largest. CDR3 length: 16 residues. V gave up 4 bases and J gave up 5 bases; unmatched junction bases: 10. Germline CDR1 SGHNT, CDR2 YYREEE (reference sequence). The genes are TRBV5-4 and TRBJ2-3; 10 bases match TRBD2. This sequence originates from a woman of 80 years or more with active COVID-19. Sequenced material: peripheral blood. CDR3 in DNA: TGTGCCAGCAGCCGACTAGCGGGCGGCGTTCAAGATACGCAGTATTTT. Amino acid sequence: CASSRLAGGVQDTQYF.